The T cell receptor beta chain described here comes from a study of cytomegalovirus exposure and HLA in healthy donors. Study conclusions and caveats: A later analysis reportedly found that, within productive TCRs, an Asian-associated ancestry cluster had fewer N-insertions than the mean observed across the roughly 610 donors.

13 Jbeta primers and 60 Vbeta primers were used for the PCR. Profiled with immunoSEQ multiplex PCR; TCRdb holds only in-frame clones, not every one. The repertoire holds over 200,000 clones, with about 80% as singletons. About this clone itself: Its antigen is not known.

Germline V lookup: CDR1 ENHRY, CDR2 SYGVKD. This CDR3 contains 14 residues. V lost 4 bases and J lost 6; bases outside the gene matches: 1. Sequenced: PBMCs. The TCR sequence derives from a woman in her forties in good health and CMV-seronegative. The chain links TRBV10-3 to TRBJ2-2; 11 bases agree with TRBD1. In DNA, the CDR3 is TGTGCCATCAGTGGGACAGGGGGCTCCGGGGAGCTGTTTTTT. Its translation is CAISGTGGSGELFF.